This T cell receptor beta chain comes out of a study of blood T cell repertoires in COVID-19. The CDR3 spans 12 residues. Losses at the gene ends were 3 bases for V and 11 bases for J; bases not matched to a gene: 6. Germline CDR1 is LNHDA and CDR2 is SQIVND (reference sequence). Method: immunoSEQ multiplex PCR; TCRdb's copy keeps in-frame clones and lacks some. The table shows nearly 200,000 clones, with 80% to 85% occurring only once. The TCR was taken from a human donor in a cohort sampled during active COVID-19. The chain links TRBV19 to TRBJ1-1; 7 bases align to TRBD1. Input material: peripheral blood. The CDR3 reads CASSINRGSAFF. As DNA, the CDR3 is TGTGCCAGTAGTATTAACAGGGGTTCCGCTTTCTTT.